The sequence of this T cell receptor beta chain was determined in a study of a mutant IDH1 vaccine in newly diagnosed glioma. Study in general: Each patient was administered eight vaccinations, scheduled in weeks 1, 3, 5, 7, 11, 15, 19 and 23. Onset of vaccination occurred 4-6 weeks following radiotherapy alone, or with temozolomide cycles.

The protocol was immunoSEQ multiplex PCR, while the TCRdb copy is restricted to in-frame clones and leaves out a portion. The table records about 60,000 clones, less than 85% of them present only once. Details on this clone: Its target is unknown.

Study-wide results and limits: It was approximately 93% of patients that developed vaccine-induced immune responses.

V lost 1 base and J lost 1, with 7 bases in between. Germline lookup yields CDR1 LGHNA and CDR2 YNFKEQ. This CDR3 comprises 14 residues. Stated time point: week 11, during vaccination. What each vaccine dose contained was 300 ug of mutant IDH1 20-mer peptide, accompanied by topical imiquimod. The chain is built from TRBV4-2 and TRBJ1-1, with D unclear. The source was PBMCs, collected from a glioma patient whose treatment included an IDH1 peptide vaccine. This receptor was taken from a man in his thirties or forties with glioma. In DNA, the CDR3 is TGTGCCAGCAGCCAAGTGTCGGGGAACACTGAAGCTTTCTTT. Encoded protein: CASSQVSGNTEAFF.